The clone carrying this T cell receptor (beta chain) was recorded at least ten times. The table came from immunoSEQ multiplex PCR; TCRdb's copy has only in-frame clones and leaves some out. This sample has about 63,000 clones, with about 80% found just once. This specimen belongs to a study of blood T cell repertoires in COVID-19. Trimming took 6 bases from V and 4 from J, leaving 16 bases between them. Germline V gives CDR1 MNHEY, CDR2 SMNVEV (reference sequence). The CDR3 totals 15 residues. V is TRBV27 and J is TRBJ1-3; TRBD1 is a possible D gene (6 bases). The sample was peripheral blood. This clonotype originated in a human donor in a cohort sampled during active COVID-19. The CDR3: CASSMGGPWGNTIYF. CDR3 DNA: TGTGCCAGCAGCATGGGGGGGCCTTGGGGAAACACCATATATTTT.